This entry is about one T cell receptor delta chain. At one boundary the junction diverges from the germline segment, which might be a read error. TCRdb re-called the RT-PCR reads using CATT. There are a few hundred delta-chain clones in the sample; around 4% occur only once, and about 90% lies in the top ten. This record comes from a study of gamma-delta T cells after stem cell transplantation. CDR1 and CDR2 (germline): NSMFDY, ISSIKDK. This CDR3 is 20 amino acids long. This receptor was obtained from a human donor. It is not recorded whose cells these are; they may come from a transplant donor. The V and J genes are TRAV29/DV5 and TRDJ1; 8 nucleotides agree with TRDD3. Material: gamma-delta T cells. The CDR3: CAASPSYWGPTPRTTDRLIF. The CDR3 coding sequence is TGTGCAGCAAGTCCTTCTTACTGGGGGCCGACTCCGAGAACCACCGATAGACTCATCTTT. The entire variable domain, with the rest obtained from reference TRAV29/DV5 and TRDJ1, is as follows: DQQVKQNSPSLSVQEGRISILNCDYTNSMFDYFLWYKKYPAEGPTFLISISSIKDKNEDGRFTVFLNKSAKHLSLHIVPSQPGDSAVYFCAASPSYWGPTPRTTDRLIFGKGTRVTVEP.